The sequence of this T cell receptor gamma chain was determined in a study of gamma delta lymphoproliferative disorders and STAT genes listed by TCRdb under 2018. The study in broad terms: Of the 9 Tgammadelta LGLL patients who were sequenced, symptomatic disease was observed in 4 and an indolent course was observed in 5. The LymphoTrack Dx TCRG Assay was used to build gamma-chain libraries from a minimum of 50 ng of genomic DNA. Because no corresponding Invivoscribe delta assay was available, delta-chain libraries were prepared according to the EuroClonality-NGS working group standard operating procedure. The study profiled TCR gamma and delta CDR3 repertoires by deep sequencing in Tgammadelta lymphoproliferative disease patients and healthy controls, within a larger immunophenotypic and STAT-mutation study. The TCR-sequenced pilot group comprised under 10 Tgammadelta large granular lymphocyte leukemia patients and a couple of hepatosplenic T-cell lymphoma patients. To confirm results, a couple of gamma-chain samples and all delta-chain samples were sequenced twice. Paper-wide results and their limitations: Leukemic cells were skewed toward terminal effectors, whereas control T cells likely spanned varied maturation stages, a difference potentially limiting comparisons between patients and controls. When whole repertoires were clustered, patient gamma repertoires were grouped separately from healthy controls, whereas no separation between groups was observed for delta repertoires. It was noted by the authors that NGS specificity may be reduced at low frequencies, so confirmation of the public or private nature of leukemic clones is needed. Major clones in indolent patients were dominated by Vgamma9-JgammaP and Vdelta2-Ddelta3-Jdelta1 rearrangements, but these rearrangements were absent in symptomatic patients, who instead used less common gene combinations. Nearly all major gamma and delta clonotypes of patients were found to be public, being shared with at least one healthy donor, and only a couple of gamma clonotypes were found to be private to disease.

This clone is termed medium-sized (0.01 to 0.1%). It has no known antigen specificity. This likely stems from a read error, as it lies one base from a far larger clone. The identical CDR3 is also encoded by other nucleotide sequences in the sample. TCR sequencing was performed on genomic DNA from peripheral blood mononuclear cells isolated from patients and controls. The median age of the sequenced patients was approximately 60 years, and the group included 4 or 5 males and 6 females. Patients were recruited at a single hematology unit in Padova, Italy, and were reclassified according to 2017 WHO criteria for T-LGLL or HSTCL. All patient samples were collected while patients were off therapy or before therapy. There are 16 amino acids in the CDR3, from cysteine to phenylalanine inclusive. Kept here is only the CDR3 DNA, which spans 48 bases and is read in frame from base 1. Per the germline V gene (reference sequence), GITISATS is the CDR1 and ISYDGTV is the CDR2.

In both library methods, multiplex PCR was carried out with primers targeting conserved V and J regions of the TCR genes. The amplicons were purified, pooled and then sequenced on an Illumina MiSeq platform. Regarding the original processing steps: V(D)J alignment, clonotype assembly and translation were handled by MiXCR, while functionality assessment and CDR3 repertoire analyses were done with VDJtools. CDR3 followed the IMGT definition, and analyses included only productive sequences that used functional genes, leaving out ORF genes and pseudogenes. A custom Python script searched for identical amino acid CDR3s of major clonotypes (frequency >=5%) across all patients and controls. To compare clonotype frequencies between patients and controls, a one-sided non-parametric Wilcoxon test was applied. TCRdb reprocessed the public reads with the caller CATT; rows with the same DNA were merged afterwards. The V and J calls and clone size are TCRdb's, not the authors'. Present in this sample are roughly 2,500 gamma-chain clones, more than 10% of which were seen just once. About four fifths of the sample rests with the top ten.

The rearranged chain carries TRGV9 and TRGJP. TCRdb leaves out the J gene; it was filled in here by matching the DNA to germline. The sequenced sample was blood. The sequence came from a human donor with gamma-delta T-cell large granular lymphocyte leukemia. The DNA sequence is TGTGCTTTGTGGGAGGTGGAAGAGTTGGGCAAAAAAATCAAGGTATTT. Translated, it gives CALWEVEELGKKIKVF.